This TCR beta chain was profiled in a study of blood T cell repertoires in COVID-19. Across the whole study: The United States, Italy and Spain provided the acute and convalescent COVID-19 samples. T cells, B-cell-depleted T cells, or PBMCs supplied cDNA or gDNA.

With 6 bases removed from V and 3 bases from J, the gap between germline ends came to 15 bases. The V gene's germline CDR1 is MNHEY and CDR2 SVGAGI. The length of the CDR3 is 15 residues. Under the authors' procedure: Reference gene primer amplification in the assay estimated nucleated cell counts. Clones were read by immunoSEQ multiplex PCR, and TCRdb kept only the in-frame ones, dropping some. That table gives V, J and clone size, and the DNA gave D and trimming. Among approximately 90,000 clones listed, approximately 80% were seen once. The chain is built from TRBV6-5 and TRBJ1-5, with D possibly being TRBD1 (5 bases). The receptor was derived from a human donor in a cohort sampled during active COVID-19. The sample taken for sequencing was peripheral blood. CDR3 DNA: TGTGCCAGCAGCCTGGGGCGCAGCCTCAATCAGCCCCAGCATTTT. Residues: CASSLGRSLNQPQHF.